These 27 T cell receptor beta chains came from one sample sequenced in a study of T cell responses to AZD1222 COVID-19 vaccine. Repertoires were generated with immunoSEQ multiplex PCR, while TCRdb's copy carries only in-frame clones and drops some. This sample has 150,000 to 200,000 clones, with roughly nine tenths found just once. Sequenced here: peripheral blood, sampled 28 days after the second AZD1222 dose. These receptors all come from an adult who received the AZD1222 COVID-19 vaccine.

For the CDR3, the DNA is TGTGCCAGCAGCTCCCGCCGGACAGGGGATTGGTATGGCTACACCTTC. It translates to CASSSRRTGDWYGYTF. The chain uses TRBV11-2 and TRBJ1-2; 9 positions agree with TRBD1. Germline values: CDR1 SGHAT, CDR2 FQNNGV. V was pared by 4 bases and J by 5 bases, with 11 bases of the junction left unmatched. The CDR3 has 16 amino acids.

The CDR3 bases are TGTGCCACCCAAGACAGGGGGCGAAATGAAAAACTGTTTTTT. It translates to CATQDRGRNEKLFF. V usage is TRBV19 and J usage is TRBJ1-4; 10 bases agree with TRBD1. Trimming at V came to 10 bases and at J to 5 bases, leaving 7 bases not matched to a gene. Germline CDR1 is LNHDA and CDR2 is SQIVND (reference sequence). The CDR3 contains 14 residues.

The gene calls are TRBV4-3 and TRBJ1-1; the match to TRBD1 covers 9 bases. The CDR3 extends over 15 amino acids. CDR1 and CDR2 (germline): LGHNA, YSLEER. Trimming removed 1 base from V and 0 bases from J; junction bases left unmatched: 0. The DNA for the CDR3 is TGCGCCAGCAGCCAAGGGGACAGGGTGAACACTGAAGCTTTCTTT. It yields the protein CASSQGDRVNTEAFF.

For the CDR3, the DNA is TGTGCCAGTAGCAAGCGGAATCTGGTTGAGCAGTTCTTC. The encoded protein is CASSKRNLVEQFF. The chain couples TRBV19 to TRBJ2-1; D is possibly TRBD2 (5 bases). V was clipped by 6 bases and J by 9 bases, with 15 bases between them. Germline V lookup: CDR1 LNHDA, CDR2 SQIVND (reference sequence). The CDR3 is 13 residues long.

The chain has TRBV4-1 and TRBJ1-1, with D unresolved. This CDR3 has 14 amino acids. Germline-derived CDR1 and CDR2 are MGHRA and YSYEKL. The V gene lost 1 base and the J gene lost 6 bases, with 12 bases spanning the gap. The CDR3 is CASSQGDRVAEAFF. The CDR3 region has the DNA TGCGCCAGCAGCCAAGGAGACCGGGTGGCTGAAGCTTTCTTT.

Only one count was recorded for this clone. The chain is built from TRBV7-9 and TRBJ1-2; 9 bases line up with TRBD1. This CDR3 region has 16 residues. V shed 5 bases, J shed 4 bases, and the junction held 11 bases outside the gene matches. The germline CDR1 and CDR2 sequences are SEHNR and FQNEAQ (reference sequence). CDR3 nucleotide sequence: TGTGCCAGCAGCATGGCCGGGACAGGGTTTAGCTATGGCTACACCTTC. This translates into CASSMAGTGFSYGYTF.

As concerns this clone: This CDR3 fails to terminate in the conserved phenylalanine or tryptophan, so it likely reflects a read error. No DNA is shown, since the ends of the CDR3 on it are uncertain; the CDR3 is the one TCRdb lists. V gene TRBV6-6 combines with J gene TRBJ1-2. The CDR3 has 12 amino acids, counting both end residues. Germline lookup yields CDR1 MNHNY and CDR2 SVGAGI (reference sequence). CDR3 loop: CASSSAGGQFDI.

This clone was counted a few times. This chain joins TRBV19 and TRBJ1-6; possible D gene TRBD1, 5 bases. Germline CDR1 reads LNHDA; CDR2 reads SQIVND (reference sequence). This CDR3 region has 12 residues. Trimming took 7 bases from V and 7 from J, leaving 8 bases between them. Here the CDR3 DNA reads TGTGCCAGTAAAGCAGGGAATTCACCCCTCCACTTT. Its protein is CASKAGNSPLHF. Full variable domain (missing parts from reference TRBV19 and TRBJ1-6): DGGITQSPKYLFRKEGQNVTLSCEQNLNHDAMYWYRQDPGQGLRLIYYSQIVNDFQKGDIAEGYSVSREKKESFPLTVTSAQKNPTAFYLCASKAGNSPLHFGNGTRLTVT.

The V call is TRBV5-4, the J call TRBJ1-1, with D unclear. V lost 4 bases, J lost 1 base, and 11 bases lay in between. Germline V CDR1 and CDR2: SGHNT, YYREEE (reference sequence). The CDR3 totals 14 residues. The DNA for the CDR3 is TGTGCCAGCAGCCCTTTCCTATCGAACACTGAAGCTTTCTTT. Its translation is CASSPFLSNTEAFF.

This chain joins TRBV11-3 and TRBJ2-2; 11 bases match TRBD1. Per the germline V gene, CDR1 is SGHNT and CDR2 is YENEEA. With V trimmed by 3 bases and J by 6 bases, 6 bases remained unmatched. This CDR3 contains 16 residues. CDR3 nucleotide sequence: TGTGCCAGCAGCTTCTCCGGACAGGGGGCTCCCGGGGAGCTGTTTTTT. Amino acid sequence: CASSFSGQGAPGELFF.

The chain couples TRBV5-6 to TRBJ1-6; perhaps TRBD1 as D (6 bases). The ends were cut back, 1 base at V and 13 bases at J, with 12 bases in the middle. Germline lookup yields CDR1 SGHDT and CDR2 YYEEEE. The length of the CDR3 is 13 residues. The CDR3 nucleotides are TGTGCCAGCAGCTTGTCTACAGGGTCCCCCCTCCACTTT. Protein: CASSLSTGSPLHF. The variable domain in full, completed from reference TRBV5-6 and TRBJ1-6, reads DAGVTQSPTHLIKTRGQQVTLRCSPKSGHDTVSWYQQALGQGPQFIFQYYEEEERQRGNFPDRFSGHQFPNYSSELNVNALLLGDSALYLCASSLSTGSPLHFGNGTRLTVT.

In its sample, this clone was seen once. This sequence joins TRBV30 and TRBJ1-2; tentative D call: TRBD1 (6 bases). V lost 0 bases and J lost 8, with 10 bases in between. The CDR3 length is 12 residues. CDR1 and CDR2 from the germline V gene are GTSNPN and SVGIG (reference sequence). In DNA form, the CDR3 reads TGTGCCTGGAGTGTAGGGGGGAAGGGCTACACCTTC. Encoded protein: CAWSVGGKGYTF.

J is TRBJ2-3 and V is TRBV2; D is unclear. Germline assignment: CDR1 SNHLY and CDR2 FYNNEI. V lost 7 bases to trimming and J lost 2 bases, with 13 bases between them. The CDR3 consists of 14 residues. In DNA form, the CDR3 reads TGTGCCAGCAACTTCGACGGTATCACAGATACGCAGTATTTT. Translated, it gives CASNFDGITDTQYF.

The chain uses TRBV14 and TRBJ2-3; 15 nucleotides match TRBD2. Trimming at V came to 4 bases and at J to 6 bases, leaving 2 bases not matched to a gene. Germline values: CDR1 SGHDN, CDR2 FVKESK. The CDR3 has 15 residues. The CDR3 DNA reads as TGTGCCAGCAGCCCCGGGACTAGCGGGGGGGATACGCAGTATTTT. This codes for CASSPGTSGGDTQYF.

The CDR3 here is CASSQAVSNTGELFF. CDR3 DNA sequence: TGCGCCAGCAGCCAAGCGGTCTCGAACACCGGGGAGCTGTTTTTT. V and J are TRBV4-1 and TRBJ2-2; D gene ambiguous. The germline V gene encodes CDR1 MGHRA and CDR2 YSYEKL. CDR3 size: 15 residues. V lost 1 base to trimming and J lost 0 bases, with 6 bases between them.

The CDR3 reads CASRTSGSSYEQYF. Here the CDR3 DNA reads TGTGCCAGTAGGACTAGCGGGAGCTCCTACGAGCAGTACTTC. The chain combines TRBV19 with TRBJ2-7; 12 bases map to TRBD2. CDR1 and CDR2 (germline): LNHDA, SQIVND (reference sequence). The CDR3 loop spans 14 amino acids. J lost 0 bases, V lost 6 bases, and 0 bases had no gene match. The whole variable domain, filled in from reference TRBV19 and TRBJ2-7, reads DGGITQSPKYLFRKEGQNVTLSCEQNLNHDAMYWYRQDPGQGLRLIYYSQIVNDFQKGDIAEGYSVSREKKESFPLTVTSAQKNPTAFYLCASRTSGSSYEQYFGPGTRLTVT.

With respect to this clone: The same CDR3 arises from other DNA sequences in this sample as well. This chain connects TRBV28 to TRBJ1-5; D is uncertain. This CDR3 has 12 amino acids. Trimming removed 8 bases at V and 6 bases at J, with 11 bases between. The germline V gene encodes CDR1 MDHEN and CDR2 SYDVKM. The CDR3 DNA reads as TGTGCCAGCTCCCTTTGGGGTCAGCCCCAGCATTTT. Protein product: CASSLWGQPQHF.

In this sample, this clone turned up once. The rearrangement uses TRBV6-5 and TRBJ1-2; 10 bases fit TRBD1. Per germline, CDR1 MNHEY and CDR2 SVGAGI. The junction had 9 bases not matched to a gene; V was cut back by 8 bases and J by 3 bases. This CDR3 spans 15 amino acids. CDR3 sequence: CASVDDRGHHYGYTF. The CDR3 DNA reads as TGTGCCAGCGTTGACGACAGGGGGCATCACTATGGCTACACCTTC.

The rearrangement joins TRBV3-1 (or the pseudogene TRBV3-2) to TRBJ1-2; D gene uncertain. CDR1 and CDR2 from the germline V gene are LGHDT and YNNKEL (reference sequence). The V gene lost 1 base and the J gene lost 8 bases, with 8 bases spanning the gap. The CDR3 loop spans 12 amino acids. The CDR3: CASSQAPGGYTF. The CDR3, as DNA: TGTGCCAGCAGCCAAGCCCCCGGCGGCTACACCTTC.

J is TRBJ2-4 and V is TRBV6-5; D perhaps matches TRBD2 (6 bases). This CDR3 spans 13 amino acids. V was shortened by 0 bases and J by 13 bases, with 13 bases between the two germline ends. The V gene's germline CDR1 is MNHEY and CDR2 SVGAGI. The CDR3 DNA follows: TGTGCCAGCAGTTACTCATCCCAGCGGGCACAGTACTTC. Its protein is CASSYSSQRAQYF.

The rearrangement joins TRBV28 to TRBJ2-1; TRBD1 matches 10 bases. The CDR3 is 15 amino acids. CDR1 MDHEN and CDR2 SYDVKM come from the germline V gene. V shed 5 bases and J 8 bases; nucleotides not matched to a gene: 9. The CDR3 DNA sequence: TGTGCCAGCAGTACCCGGGACAGGGGTAGCGATGAGCAGTTCTTC. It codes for CASSTRDRGSDEQFF.

CDR3 nucleotide sequence: TGTGCCAGCAGGCTAGACAGGGAGAGCAATCAGCCCCAGCATTTT. It yields the protein CASRLDRESNQPQHF. V usage is TRBV6-9 and J usage is TRBJ1-5, with 7 bases aligning to TRBD1. The CDR3 extends over 15 amino acids. Germline V gives CDR1 MNHGY, CDR2 SVAAGI. V lost 6 bases to trimming and J lost 1 base; unmatched junction nucleotides: 6.

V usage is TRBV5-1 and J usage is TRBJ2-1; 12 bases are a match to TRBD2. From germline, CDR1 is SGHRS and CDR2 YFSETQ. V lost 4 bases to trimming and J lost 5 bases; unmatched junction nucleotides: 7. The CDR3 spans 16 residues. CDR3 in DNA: TGCGCCAGCAGCAAGATATGGACTAGCGGGAACAATGAGCAGTTCTTC. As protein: CASSKIWTSGNNEQFF.

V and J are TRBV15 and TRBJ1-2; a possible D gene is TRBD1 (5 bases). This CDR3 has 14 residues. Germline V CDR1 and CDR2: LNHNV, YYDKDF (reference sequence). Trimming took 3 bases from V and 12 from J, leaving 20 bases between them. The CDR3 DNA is TGTGCCACCAGCAGGGCCGGGACGGCCAATATCGACACCTTC. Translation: CATSRAGTANIDTF.

The CDR3 here is CASSAYVTEAFF. The DNA of the CDR3 is TGTGCCAGCAGCGCGTACGTCACTGAAGCTTTCTTT. The rearrangement links TRBV5-5 to TRBJ1-1, with unresolved D. V was pared by 4 bases and J by 4 bases, with 8 bases between. Per germline, CDR1 SGHKS and CDR2 YYEKEE (reference sequence). CDR3 length: 12 amino acids.

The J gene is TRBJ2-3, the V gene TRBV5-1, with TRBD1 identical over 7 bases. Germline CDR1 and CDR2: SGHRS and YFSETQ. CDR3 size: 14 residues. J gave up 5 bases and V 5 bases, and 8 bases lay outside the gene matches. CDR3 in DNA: TGCGCCAGCAGTCAACAGGGGTCTCGAGATACGCAGTATTTT. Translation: CASSQQGSRDTQYF.

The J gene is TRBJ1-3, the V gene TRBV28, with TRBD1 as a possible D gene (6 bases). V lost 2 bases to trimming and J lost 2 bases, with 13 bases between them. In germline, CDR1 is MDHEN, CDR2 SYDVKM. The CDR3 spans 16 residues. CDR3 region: CASSLPVTGTGNTIYF. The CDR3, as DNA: TGTGCCAGCAGTTTACCTGTGACAGGAACTGGAAACACCATATATTTT.